One T cell receptor (beta chain) is described in this entry. The data were obtained in a study of cytomegalovirus exposure and HLA in healthy donors. Primers for the PCR totalled 60 Vbeta and 13 Jbeta. Assay: immunoSEQ multiplex PCR; the TCRdb copy retains only in-frame clones and omits some. The sample has 55,000 to 75,000 clones, approximately 77% seen once. The CDR3 has 15 residues. J lost 0 bases, V lost 3 bases, and 3 bases had no gene match. Germline CDR1 SGHAT, CDR2 FQNNGV. V gene TRBV11-2 combines with J gene TRBJ2-7; 9 bases are a match to TRBD1. The sequence was obtained from a woman aged 30 to 39 in good health and CMV-seropositive. The sample was PBMCs. The CDR3 DNA reads as TGTGCCAGCAGCTTGGGACAGGGTTACTCCTACGAGCAGTACTTC. This codes for CASSLGQGYSYEQYF.